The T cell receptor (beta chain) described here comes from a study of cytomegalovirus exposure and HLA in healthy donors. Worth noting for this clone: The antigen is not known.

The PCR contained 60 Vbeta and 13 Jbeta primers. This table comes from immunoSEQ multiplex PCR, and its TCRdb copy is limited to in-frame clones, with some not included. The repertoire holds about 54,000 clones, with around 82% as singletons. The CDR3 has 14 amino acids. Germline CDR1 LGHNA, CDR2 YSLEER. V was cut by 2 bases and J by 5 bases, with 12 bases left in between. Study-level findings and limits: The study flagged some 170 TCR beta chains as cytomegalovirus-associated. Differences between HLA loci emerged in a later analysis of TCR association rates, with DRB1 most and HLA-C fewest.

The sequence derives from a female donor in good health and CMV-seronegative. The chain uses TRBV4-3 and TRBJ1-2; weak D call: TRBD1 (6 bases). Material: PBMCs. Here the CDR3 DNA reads TGCGCCAGCAGCCAACCAGGACAGCTGTATGGCTACACCTTC. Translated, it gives CASSQPGQLYGYTF.